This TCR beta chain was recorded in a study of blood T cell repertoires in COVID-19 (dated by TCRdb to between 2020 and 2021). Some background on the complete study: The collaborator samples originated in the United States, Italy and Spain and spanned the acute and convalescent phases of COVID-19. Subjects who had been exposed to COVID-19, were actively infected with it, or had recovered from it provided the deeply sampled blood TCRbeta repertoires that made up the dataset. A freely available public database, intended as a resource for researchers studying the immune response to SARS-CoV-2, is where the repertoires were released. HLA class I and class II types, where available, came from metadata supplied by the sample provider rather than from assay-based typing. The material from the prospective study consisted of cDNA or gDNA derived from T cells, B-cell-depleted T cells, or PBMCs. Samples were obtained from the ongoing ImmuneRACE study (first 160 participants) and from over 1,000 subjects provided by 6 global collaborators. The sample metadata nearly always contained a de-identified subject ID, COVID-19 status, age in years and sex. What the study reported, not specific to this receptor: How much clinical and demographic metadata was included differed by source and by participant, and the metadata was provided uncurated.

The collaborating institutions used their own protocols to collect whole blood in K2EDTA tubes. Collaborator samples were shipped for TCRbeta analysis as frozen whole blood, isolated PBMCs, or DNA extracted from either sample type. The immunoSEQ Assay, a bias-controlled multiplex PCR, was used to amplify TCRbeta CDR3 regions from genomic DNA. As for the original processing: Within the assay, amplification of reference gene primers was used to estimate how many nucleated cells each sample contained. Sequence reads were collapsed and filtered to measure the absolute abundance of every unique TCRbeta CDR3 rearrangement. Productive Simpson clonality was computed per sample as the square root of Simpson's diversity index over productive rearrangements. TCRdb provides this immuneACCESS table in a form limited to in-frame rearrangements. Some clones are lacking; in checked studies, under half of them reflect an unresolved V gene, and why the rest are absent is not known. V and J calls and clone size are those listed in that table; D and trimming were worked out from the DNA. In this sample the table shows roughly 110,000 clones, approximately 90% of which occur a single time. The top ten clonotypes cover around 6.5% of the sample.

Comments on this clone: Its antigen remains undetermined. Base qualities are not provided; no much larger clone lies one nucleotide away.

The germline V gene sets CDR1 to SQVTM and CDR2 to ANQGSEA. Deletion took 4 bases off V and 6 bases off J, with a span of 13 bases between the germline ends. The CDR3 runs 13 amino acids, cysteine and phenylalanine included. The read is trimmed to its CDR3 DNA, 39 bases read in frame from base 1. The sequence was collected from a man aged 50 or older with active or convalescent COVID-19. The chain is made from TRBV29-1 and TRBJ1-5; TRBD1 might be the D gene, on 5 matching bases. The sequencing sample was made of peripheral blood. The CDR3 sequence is CSVVPGIGQPQHF. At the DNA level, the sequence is TGCAGCGTTGTTCCAGGGATCGGTCAGCCCCAGCATTTT. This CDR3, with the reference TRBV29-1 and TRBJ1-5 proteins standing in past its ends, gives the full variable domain SAVISQKPSRDICQRGTSLTIQCQVDSQVTMMFWYRQQPGQSLTLIATANQGSEATYESGFVIDKFPISRPNLTFSTLTVSNMSPEDSSIYLCSVVPGIGQPQHFGDGTRLSIL.